This T cell receptor (beta chain) is from a study of Ad26.COV2.S vaccination and SARS-CoV-2 variants. Study information: Ad26.COV2.S was injected intramuscularly once or twice, 56 days apart.

As for treatment: around 19 received Ad26.COV2.S at low or high dose, single or two shots; roughly 5 received placebo; per-sample allocation not given. Each sample was drawn 63 days after the first injection (of vaccine or placebo). As for this clone: Its antigen is not identified.

Using immunoSEQ multiplex PCR, the repertoire was profiled, and TCRdb retains in-frame clones only, with some absent. The top ten hold under 3.5% of the sample, which has roughly 390,000 clones, roughly nine tenths seen once. General observations from the study: People who got the vaccine had more spike-specific TCR breadth than people who got placebo.

Sequences were derived from peripheral blood, sampled in a trial of Ad26.COV2.S vaccine versus placebo. This clonotype was sampled from a person aged 18-65 years who received the Ad26.COV2.S COVID-19 vaccine or a placebo.

The CDR3 loop is CASTEGAVDYGYTF. CDR3 nucleotide sequence: TGTGCCAGTACCGAGGGGGCGGTGGACTATGGCTACACCTTC. This chain links TRBV4-2 with TRBJ1-2; the match to TRBD1 covers 7 bases. Germline values: CDR1 LGHNA, CDR2 YNFKEQ. With 9 bases clipped from V and 3 bases from J, the junction kept 10 bases outside the gene matches. The CDR3 contains 14 residues.